This note documents a single TCR beta chain sequence. The target of this receptor is not known. No much larger clonotype is one base removed from it; base qualities were not supplied. In the same sample, other DNA sequences code for this CDR3. The CDR3 regions of human TCRbeta chains were analyzed by immunosequencing. In the source study's methods: Repertoire TCRs were matched against a reference library of SARS-CoV-2-specific TCRs generated with the MIRA antigen-specificity platform. Breadth was defined as the fraction of unique TCRs that were SARS-CoV-2-associated, and depth was defined as the fraction of total T cells that were SARS-CoV-2-associated. Using the MIRA data, each spike-specific TCR was mapped to the spike region that the TCR reacts to and placed in a CD4 or CD8 class. Log10-transformed breadth and depth values were compared by one-way ANOVA with Sidak's multiple comparisons tests. The table was pulled from immuneACCESS by TCRdb, which kept in-frame rearrangements only. Such tables lose some clones; where checked, under half of the loss comes from unresolved V genes, and the rest has no known cause. From that table come the V and J calls and clone size; the DNA was used to work out D and trimming. This sample is represented by tens of thousands of clones; 70% to 85% of them were singletons. The ten most abundant clones make up around 21% of the sample.

This sample's time point label indicates: baseline before first vaccination. Samples from vaccinated people were obtained from the UK trials COV001 and COV002, which included a single-blind randomized controlled phase 2/3 trial of AZD1222 (ChAdOx1 nCoV-19) in healthy adults. For TCRbeta chain sequencing, PBMC samples were collected from trial participants at day 0 and at day 28 after the second dose. These data are taken from a study of T cell responses to AZD1222 COVID-19 vaccine listed by TCRdb under 2021. Regarding the study in general: AZD1222 recipients whose second dose came at about 4 weeks and those whose second dose came at about 12 weeks were combined into one group, since spike-specific TCR depth and breadth did not differ between the two schedules. A total of approximately 250 trial participants underwent TCR sequencing, of whom 207 had received two doses of AZD1222 and 26 had received two doses of the MenACWY control vaccine. Enrollment into the trials was organized by age into subgroups of 18-55, 56-69 and 70-plus years, and those subgroups contained around 150, 28 and 57 TCR-sequenced participants, respectively.

Broad study findings and their caveats: Conclusions about previously exposed vaccinees are limited because only five to seven AZD1222 recipients were SARS-CoV-2 seropositive at baseline. Because no day 14 peak-response samples were available, the repertoires could be characterized only after the peak T cell response. Participants were mostly white British, with more females than males. The authors suggested clonal diversity may have been underestimated. Vaccine-associated CD4 TCRs spanned the whole spike protein, with dominant responses in regions 160-218 and 743-854. The 56-69-year group was small, and its depth increase did not reach significance, likely because of low power. Reportedly, almost half of the unique spike-specific TCRs recognized epitopes lying outside the regions that are mutated in the B.1.351 and B.1.1.7 variants. After two AZD1222 doses, both the breadth and the depth of spike-specific TCRs were significantly higher than at day 0 and than in MenACWY recipients.

Reading the germline V gene gives CDR1 SNHLY and CDR2 FYNNEI. The cysteine opens and the phenylalanine closes a CDR3 of 11 amino acids. Only the CDR3 portion is preserved as DNA: 33 bases, with reading frame beginning at the first base. Deletion took 3 bases off V and 5 bases off J, with a span of 4 bases between the germline ends. This receptor was taken from an adult in good health. Sequencing used peripheral blood, obtained on day 0 of AZD1222 vaccination. The sequence is built from TRBV2 and TRBJ1-2, with the D segment identity uncertain. The DNA sequence reads TGTGCCAGCAGTGACGGGTATGGCTACACCTTC. Its product reads: CASSDGYGYTF. The reference TRBV2 and TRBJ1-2 proteins fill in what lies around the CDR3, so the full variable domain reads EPEVTQTPSHQVTQMGQEVILRCVPISNHLYFYWYRQILGQKVEFLVSFYNNEISEKSEIFDDQFSVERPDGSNFTLKIRSTKLEDSAMYFCASSDGYGYTFGSGTRLTVV.